These 30 T cell receptor beta chains originate from one sample sequenced in a study of blood T cell repertoires in COVID-19 (TCRdb year 2020). Library prep was done by the immunoSEQ multiplex PCR assay. Imported from immuneACCESS, the table was reduced by TCRdb to in-frame sequences with V and J called. These copies leave out some clones; in studies compared against another copy, an unresolved V gene accounts for under half, and the cause of the remainder is not known. Recorded for this sample are about 80,000 clones; approximately 78% of them occurred a single time. The ten largest clonotypes hold around 16% of the sample. Sequenced material: peripheral blood. The source is an elderly woman with acute or convalescent COVID-19.

This clone has more than one count but fewer than ten. A junction end diverges from the germline sequence, so it may reflect a read error. This chain links TRBV7-7 with TRBJ2-3; D not certain. CDR1 is SSHAT and CDR2 is FNYEAQ in the germline V gene (reference sequence). The length of the CDR3 is 15 residues. The CDR3 loop is CASSLADGSTDTQYF. DNA for the CDR3: TGTGCTAGCAGCTTAGCAGACGGGAGCACAGATACGCAGTATTTT.

The chain has TRBV6-5 and TRBJ2-5, with D perhaps TRBD1 (6 bases). The CDR3 is 13 residues long. Germline CDR1 is MNHEY and CDR2 is SVGAGI. V lost 6 bases, J lost 4 bases, and 12 bases lay in between. The CDR3 region is CASRQGRGETQYF. The DNA of the CDR3 is TGTGCCAGCAGACAGGGCAGGGGAGAGACCCAGTACTTC.

The chain is built from TRBV30 and TRBJ1-5; D perhaps matches TRBD1 (6 bases). Germline V gives CDR1 GTSNPN, CDR2 SVGIG (reference sequence). The germline V and J ends were trimmed by 4 bases and 4 bases, with 11 bases remaining between them. This CDR3 region has 13 residues. This CDR3 is CAWTAQGNQPQHF. In nucleotides, the CDR3 is TGTGCCTGGACGGCTCAGGGGAATCAGCCCCAGCATTTT.

V is TRBV18 and J is TRBJ1-1, with 7 nucleotides matching TRBD1. This CDR3 region has 14 residues. In germline, CDR1 is KGHSH, CDR2 LQKENI. V gave up 2 bases and J gave up 3 bases; unmatched junction bases: 3. The CDR3 nucleotides are TGTGCCAGCTCACCAAGCAGGGGGGACACTGAAGCTTTCTTT. It yields the protein CASSPSRGDTEAFF.

This clone appeared once. The chain uses TRBV6-6 and TRBJ2-7; D is perhaps TRBD2 (5 bases). The germline CDR1 and CDR2 sequences are MNHNY and SVGAGI (reference sequence). The CDR3 spans 12 residues. The V end lost 0 bases, the J end lost 9 bases, and 9 bases lay between the germline ends. Here the CDR3 DNA reads TGTGCCAGCAGTTACTCGGCGGGCGGGCAGTACTTC. Translation: CASSYSAGGQYF.

The V and J genes are TRBV10-2 and TRBJ1-3, with TRBD1 as a possible D gene (6 bases). V lost 10 bases and J 1 base, leaving 14 bases between the germline ends. CDR1 is WSHSY, CDR2 SAAADI, per germline. The CDR3 sequence is 14 residues long. In DNA, the CDR3 is TGCGCCACCCGACCGACAGGTTCTGGAAACACCATATATTTT. As protein: CATRPTGSGNTIYF.

The V call is TRBV9, the J call TRBJ2-3; 10 positions match TRBD1. The V and J ends lost 0 bases and 3 bases, in that order; junction bases with no gene match: 1. This CDR3 contains 15 residues. Germline assignment: CDR1 SGDLS and CDR2 YYNGEE. CDR3 in DNA: TGTGCCAGCAGCGTAGAGGACAGGGGGACAGATACGCAGTATTTT. It encodes CASSVEDRGTDTQYF. Looking up the rest from reference TRBV9 and TRBJ2-3 gives the full variable domain: DSGVTQTPKHLITATGQRVTLRCSPRSGDLSVYWYQQSLDQGLQFLIQYYNGEERAKGNILERFSAQQFPDLHSELNLSSLELGDSALYFCASSVEDRGTDTQYFGPGTRLTVL.

This chain uses TRBV18 with TRBJ2-3; a weak D match, TRBD1 (7 bases). Trimming took 3 bases from V and 3 from J, leaving 16 bases between them. This CDR3 spans 16 amino acids. The germline gives CDR1 KGHSH, CDR2 LQKENI. CDR3 region: CASSPPGGPVTDTQYF. In DNA form, the CDR3 reads TGTGCCAGCTCACCCCCAGGGGGGCCGGTTACAGATACGCAGTATTTT.

V gene TRBV11-2 combines with J gene TRBJ2-7, with D possibly matching TRBD1 (6 bases). The germline CDR1 and CDR2 sequences are SGHAT and FQNNGV. This CDR3 spans 18 amino acids. The V end lost 1 base, the J end lost 6 bases, and 25 bases lay between the germline ends. CDR3 coding DNA: TGTGCCAGCAGCTTAGTTCGTGATTTGTGGCAGGGCAGGGGCGAGCAGTACTTC. This translates into CASSLVRDLWQGRGEQYF.

The gene calls are TRBV7-9 and TRBJ2-3, with 10 nucleotides matching TRBD2. Germline V CDR1 and CDR2: SEHNR, FQNEAQ (reference sequence). Germline trimming cut 7 bases from V and 4 bases from J; bases unmatched to any gene: 5. This CDR3 is 14 amino acids long. The CDR3 coding sequence is TGTGCCAGCATGATAGCGGGGGGTGCAGATACGCAGTATTTT. Amino acids: CASMIAGGADTQYF. The variable domain in full, with the rest retrieved from reference TRBV7-9 and TRBJ2-3, is DTGVSQNPRHKITKRGQNVTFRCDPISEHNRLYWYRQTLGQGPEFLTYFQNEAQLEKSRLLSDRFSAERPKGSFSTLEIQRTEQGDSAMYLCASMIAGGADTQYFGPGTRLTVL.

J is TRBJ1-4 and V is TRBV9; TRBD1 is a possible D gene (5 bases). Trimming left V 6 bases short and J 6 bases short, with 15 bases between. The CDR3 spans 14 residues. CDR1 SGDLS and CDR2 YYNGEE come from the germline V gene. This CDR3 is CASTLGAGDEKLFF. DNA of the CDR3: TGTGCCAGCACCCTGGGTGCGGGGGATGAAAAACTGTTTTTT.

The rearrangement uses TRBV11-3 and TRBJ1-2; D is perhaps TRBD1 (6 bases). V was trimmed by 10 bases and J by 5 bases, leaving 17 bases between them. The length of the CDR3 is 13 residues. Germline V lookup: CDR1 SGHNT, CDR2 YENEEA. The CDR3 DNA follows: TGTGCCACCCGGGACACTAACTTGTATGGCTACACCTTC. Translated, it gives CATRDTNLYGYTF. The whole variable domain, filled in from reference TRBV11-3 and TRBJ1-2, reads EAGVVQSPRYKIIEKKQPVAFWCNPISGHNTLYWYLQNLGQGPELLIRYENEEAVDDSQLPKDRFSAERLKGVDSTLKIQPAELGDSAVYLCATRDTNLYGYTFGSGTRLTVV.

V and J are TRBV30 and TRBJ1-2; the D is unclear. CDR3 length: 13 residues. Germline V gives CDR1 GTSNPN, CDR2 SVGIG (reference sequence). V was pared by 2 bases and J by 3 bases, with 10 bases between. The CDR3 sequence is CAWSQRGDYGYTF. Written as DNA, the CDR3 is TGTGCCTGGAGTCAACGAGGAGACTATGGCTACACCTTC.

The genes are TRBV6-5 and TRBJ2-3; TRBD2 might be the D (5 bases). The CDR3 is 14 amino acids. Germline V gene lookup returns CDR1 MNHEY and CDR2 SVGAGI. The ends were cut back, 7 bases at V and 2 bases at J, with 13 bases in the middle. In DNA, the CDR3 is TGTGCCAGCACTAGAGGGATCCCCACAGATACGCAGTATTTT. This gives the protein CASTRGIPTDTQYF.

The chain carries TRBV10-1 and TRBJ1-1; 8 nucleotides align to TRBD1. V gave up 4 bases and J gave up 1 base; unmatched junction bases: 5. This CDR3 has 15 residues. Germline V gene sequence: CDR1 WNHNN, CDR2 SYGVQD (reference sequence). The DNA of the CDR3 is TGCGCCAGCAGTGCGACAGGGGCCTCGAACACTGAAGCTTTCTTT. Translating it yields CASSATGASNTEAFF.

The rearrangement joins TRBV20-1 to TRBJ1-5; 8 bases are shared with TRBD1. The ends lost 3 bases at V and 4 bases at J; junction bases unmatched: 5. The CDR3 consists of 14 residues. CDR1 is DFQATT and CDR2 is SNEGSKA in the germline V gene (reference sequence). The CDR3 loop reads CSASDRGWNQPQHF. The CDR3 region has the DNA TGCAGTGCTAGTGACAGGGGATGGAATCAGCCCCAGCATTTT.

This chain uses TRBV24-1 with TRBJ1-5, with D maybe TRBD1 (6 bases). This CDR3 region has 15 residues. V was shortened by 4 bases and J by 4 bases, with 13 bases between the two germline ends. The V gene's germline CDR1 is KGHDR and CDR2 SFDVKD. The CDR3 protein is CATSDHGQPNQPQHF. DNA of the CDR3: TGTGCCACCAGTGACCACGGACAGCCTAATCAGCCCCAGCATTTT.

The chain has TRBV6-6 and TRBJ2-1; 13 positions match TRBD2. The CDR3 loop spans 15 amino acids. Germline V gives CDR1 MNHNY, CDR2 SVGAGI (reference sequence). The junction had 4 bases not matched to a gene; V was cut back by 5 bases and J by 6 bases. The CDR3 DNA sequence: TGTGCCAGCAGTCGACTAGCGGGGGGAATCAATGAGCAGTTCTTC. It is translated as CASSRLAGGINEQFF.

The chain employs TRBV13 and TRBJ2-7; 8 nucleotides agree with TRBD2. Germline CDR1 is PRHDT and CDR2 is FYEKMQ (reference sequence). V shed 1 base, J shed 2 bases, and the junction held 16 bases outside the gene matches. The CDR3 consists of 19 residues. The CDR3 protein is CASSLEDGGGFIRAYEQYF. CDR3 DNA: TGTGCCAGCAGCTTAGAAGACGGCGGGGGGTTTATTCGGGCCTACGAGCAGTACTTC.

This chain joins TRBV19 and TRBJ2-3, with TRBD1 as a possible D gene (6 bases). Per the germline V gene, CDR1 is LNHDA and CDR2 is SQIVND (reference sequence). CDR3 length: 18 residues. Trimming removed 4 bases from V and 0 bases from J, with 20 bases in between. As DNA, the CDR3 is TGTGCCAGTAGTAGGGCCGGTGGGGGCTCCTTTAGCACAGATACGCAGTATTTT. Translated: CASSRAGGGSFSTDTQYF.

The J gene is TRBJ1-3, the V gene TRBV7-9; no clear D gene. Germline V gene data show CDR1 as SEHNR and CDR2 as FQNEAQ (reference sequence). CDR3 size: 12 residues. V gave up 1 base and J gave up 12 bases, with 10 bases separating them. CDR3 loop: CASSLVPDFIYF. CDR3 coding DNA: TGTGCCAGCAGCTTAGTCCCAGATTTCATATATTTT. The variable domain in full, completed from reference TRBV7-9 and TRBJ1-3, reads DTGVSQNPRHKITKRGQNVTFRCDPISEHNRLYWYRQTLGQGPEFLTYFQNEAQLEKSRLLSDRFSAERPKGSFSTLEIQRTEQGDSAMYLCASSLVPDFIYFGEGSWLTVV.

The gene calls are TRBV11-3 and TRBJ2-7; TRBD1 matches 7 bases. Germline V gene lookup returns CDR1 SGHNT and CDR2 YENEEA. Trimming removed 5 bases from V and 5 bases from J; junction bases left unmatched: 15. This CDR3 comprises 16 residues. The CDR3 is CASSPAVGRGSDEQYF. The CDR3 DNA is TGTGCCAGCAGCCCCGCCGTGGGCAGGGGGTCGGACGAGCAGTACTTC.

V usage is TRBV28 and J usage is TRBJ2-3; D perhaps matches TRBD1 (5 bases). V shed 6 bases and J shed 3 bases, with 19 bases lying between them. Germline assignment: CDR1 MDHEN and CDR2 SYDVKM. CDR3 size: 16 residues. CDR3 amino acids: CASSRNQGRGTDTQYF. Written as DNA, the CDR3 is TGTGCCAGCAGCCGTAATCAGGGAAGGGGAACAGATACGCAGTATTTT.

The chain joins TRBV7-2 to TRBJ1-1; TRBD1 aligns across 10 bases. V dropped 1 base and J dropped 11; count of bases not matched to a gene: 10. This CDR3 comprises 15 residues. Germline-derived CDR1 and CDR2 are SGHTA and FQGNSA. The CDR3 coding sequence is TGTGCCAGCAGCTTAGGAATCGACGGACAGGGGGAGGCTTTCTTT. It specifies CASSLGIDGQGEAFF. Full variable domain (rest looked up from reference TRBV7-2 and TRBJ1-1): GAGVSQSPSNKVTEKGKDVELRCDPISGHTALYWYRQSLGQGLEFLIYFQGNSAPDKSGLPSDRFSAERTGGSVSTLTIQRTQQEDSAVYLCASSLGIDGQGEAFFGQGTRLTVV.

The rearrangement links TRBV5-1 to TRBJ2-7; 7 nucleotides align to TRBD1. Germline V gene data show CDR1 as SGHRS and CDR2 as YFSETQ. The V gene end was trimmed by 0 bases and the J gene end by 12 bases; junction bases not matched to a gene: 12. There are 14 residues in the CDR3. The CDR3, as DNA: TGCGCCAGCAGCTTGGGACAGGGCCCGCCATCAGGGTACTTC. Its translation: CASSLGQGPPSGYF.

This clone was seen more than once but under ten times. The CDR3 spells CATSRPGTGANSPLHF. In DNA form, the CDR3 reads TGTGCCACCAGCAGACCTGGGACAGGGGCTAATTCACCCCTCCACTTT. J is TRBJ1-6 and V is TRBV15, with 10 bases aligning to TRBD1. V gave up 2 bases and J gave up 6 bases; unmatched junction bases: 4. The V gene's germline CDR1 is LNHNV and CDR2 YYDKDF (reference sequence). The CDR3 contains 16 residues.

The chain links TRBV15 to TRBJ2-5; tentative D call: TRBD1 (8 bases). The V gene's germline CDR1 is LNHNV and CDR2 YYDKDF (reference sequence). Trimming removed 3 bases from V and 5 bases from J, with 13 bases in between. CDR3 length: 14 residues. CDR3 nucleotides: TGTGCCACCAGCAGCACAGGGGGAGGGGAGACCCAGTACTTC. Translation: CATSSTGGGETQYF.

This chain uses TRBV7-6 with TRBJ2-3, with D perhaps TRBD2 (7 bases). Trimming shortened V by 0 bases and J by 3 bases, and 10 bases separated the two germline ends. The CDR3 runs to 15 residues. Germline V lookup: CDR1 SGHVS, CDR2 FNYEAQ. CDR3 sequence: CASSLARGGTDTQYF. DNA for the CDR3: TGTGCCAGCAGCTTAGCCAGGGGAGGGACAGATACGCAGTATTTT.

The V gene is TRBV11-3, the J gene TRBJ2-3; TRBD1 agrees at 9 bases. There are 17 residues in the CDR3. V shed 5 bases, J shed 4 bases, and the junction held 13 bases outside the gene matches. The germline V gene encodes CDR1 SGHNT and CDR2 YENEEA. This CDR3 is CASSPLKQGATPDTQYF. CDR3 coding DNA: TGTGCCAGCAGCCCACTGAAACAGGGGGCGACTCCAGATACGCAGTATTTT. Full variable domain (outside the CDR3, taken from reference TRBV11-3 and TRBJ2-3): EAGVVQSPRYKIIEKKQPVAFWCNPISGHNTLYWYLQNLGQGPELLIRYENEEAVDDSQLPKDRFSAERLKGVDSTLKIQPAELGDSAVYLCASSPLKQGATPDTQYFGPGTRLTVL.

This chain connects TRBV28 to TRBJ1-1; D possibly corresponds to TRBD1 (5 bases). The germline CDR1 and CDR2 sequences are MDHEN and SYDVKM. The V end lost 2 bases, the J end lost 5 bases, and 12 bases lay between the germline ends. This CDR3 is 14 amino acids long. As DNA, the CDR3 is TGTGCCAGCAGTTTAGGGAGGGGTGGGACTGAAGCTTTCTTT. This sequence encodes CASSLGRGGTEAFF.